The T cell receptor beta chain under discussion was sequenced for a study of T cell repertoires in cytomegalovirus infection. Study as a whole: Both a matching HLA type and CMV infection were indicated by public TCR beta signatures.

Via MiXCR, TCRdb re-called the reads, giving one row per CDR3 protein. The repertoire consists of 250,000 to 300,000 distinct CDR3 sequences, with less than 25% occurring once and the leading ten covering roughly 19%. A remark on this clonotype: The antigen is not known. The DNA is left out, because the CDR3 cannot be placed on it with certainty; the CDR3 is given as TCRdb lists it.

Germline V gives CDR1 SGHVS, CDR2 FNYEAQ. The CDR3 has 12 amino acids, counting both end residues. The chain has TRBV7-6 and TRBJ2-7; the table's D call TRBD2 went unverified against the DNA. Sequenced here: cultured PBMCs, sampled from culture after CMV antigen stimulation. This clonotype originated in a human donor in good health (CMV status not recorded). Some clones in this sample may be carry-over from other donors' samples. The CDR3 spells CASSVGSGTWFF.